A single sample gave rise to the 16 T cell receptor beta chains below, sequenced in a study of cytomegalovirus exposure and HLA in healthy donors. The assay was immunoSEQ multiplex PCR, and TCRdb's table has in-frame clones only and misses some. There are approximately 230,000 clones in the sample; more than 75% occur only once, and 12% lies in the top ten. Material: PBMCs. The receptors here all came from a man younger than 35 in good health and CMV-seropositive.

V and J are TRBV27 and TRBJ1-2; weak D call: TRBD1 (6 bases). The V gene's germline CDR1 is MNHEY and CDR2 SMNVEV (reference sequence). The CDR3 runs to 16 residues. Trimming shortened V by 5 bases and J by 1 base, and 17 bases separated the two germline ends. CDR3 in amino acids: CASSPDSQFINYGYTF. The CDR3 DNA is TGTGCCAGCAGTCCGGACAGCCAGTTCATTAACTATGGCTACACCTTC.

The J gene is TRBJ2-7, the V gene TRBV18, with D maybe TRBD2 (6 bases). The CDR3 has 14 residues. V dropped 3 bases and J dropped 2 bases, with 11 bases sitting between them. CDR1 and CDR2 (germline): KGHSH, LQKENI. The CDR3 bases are TGTGCCAGCTCACCCCCGGGACTCACCTACGAGCAGTACTTC. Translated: CASSPPGLTYEQYF.

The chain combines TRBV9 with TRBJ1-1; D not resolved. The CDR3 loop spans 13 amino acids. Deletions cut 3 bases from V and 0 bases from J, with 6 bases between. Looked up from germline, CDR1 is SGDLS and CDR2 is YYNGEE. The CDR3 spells CASSAMMNTEAFF. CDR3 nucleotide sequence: TGTGCCAGCAGCGCCATGATGAACACTGAAGCTTTCTTT. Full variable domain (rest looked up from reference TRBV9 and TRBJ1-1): DSGVTQTPKHLITATGQRVTLRCSPRSGDLSVYWYQQSLDQGLQFLIQYYNGEERAKGNILERFSAQQFPDLHSELNLSSLELGDSALYFCASSAMMNTEAFFGQGTRLTVV.

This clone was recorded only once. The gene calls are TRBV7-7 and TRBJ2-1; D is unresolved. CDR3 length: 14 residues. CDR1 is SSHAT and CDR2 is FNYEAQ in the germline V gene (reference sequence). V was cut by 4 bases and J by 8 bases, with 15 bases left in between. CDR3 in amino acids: CASSSFANGDEQFF. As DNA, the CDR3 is TGTGCCAGCAGCTCCTTCGCAAATGGGGATGAGCAGTTCTTC.

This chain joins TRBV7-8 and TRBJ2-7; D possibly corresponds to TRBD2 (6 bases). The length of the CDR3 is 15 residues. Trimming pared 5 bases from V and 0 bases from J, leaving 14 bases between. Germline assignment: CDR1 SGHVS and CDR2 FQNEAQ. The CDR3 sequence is CASSLERARSYEQYF. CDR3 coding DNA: TGTGCCAGCAGCCTCGAGCGGGCCCGCTCCTACGAGCAGTACTTC.

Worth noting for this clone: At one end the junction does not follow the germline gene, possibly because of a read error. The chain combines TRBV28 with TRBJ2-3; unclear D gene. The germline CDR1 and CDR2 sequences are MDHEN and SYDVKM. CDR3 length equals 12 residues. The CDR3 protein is CVSSPVGDTQYF. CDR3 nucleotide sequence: TGTGTCAGCAGTCCCGTAGGAGATACGCAGTATTTT.

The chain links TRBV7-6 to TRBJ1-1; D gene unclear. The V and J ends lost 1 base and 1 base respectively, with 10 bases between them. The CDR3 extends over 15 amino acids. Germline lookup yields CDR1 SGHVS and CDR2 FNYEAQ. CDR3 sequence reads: CASSLGRITNTEAFF. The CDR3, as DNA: TGTGCCAGCAGCTTAGGGCGCATAACGAACACTGAAGCTTTCTTT. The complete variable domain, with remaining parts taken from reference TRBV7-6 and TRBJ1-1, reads GAGVSQSPRYKVTKRGQDVALRCDPISGHVSLYWYRQALGQGPEFLTYFNYEAQQDKSGLPNDRFSAERPEGSISTLTIQRTEQRDSAMYRCASSLGRITNTEAFFGQGTRLTVV.

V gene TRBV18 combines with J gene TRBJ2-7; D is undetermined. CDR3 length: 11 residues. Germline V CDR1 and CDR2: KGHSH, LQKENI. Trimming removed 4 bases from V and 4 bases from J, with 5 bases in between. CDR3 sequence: CASSLQYEQYF. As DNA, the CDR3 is TGTGCCAGCTCACTACAATACGAGCAGTACTTC.

CDR3 nucleotide sequence: TGTGCCAGCAGTGGCGGGGACATCCGGGGTGGCTACACCTTC. Translating it yields CASSGGDIRGGYTF. The chain uses TRBV2 and TRBJ1-2; TRBD1 is a possible D gene (6 bases). V was trimmed by 4 bases and J by 7 bases, leaving 16 bases between them. The CDR3 sequence is 14 residues long. Germline V gene sequence: CDR1 SNHLY, CDR2 FYNNEI.

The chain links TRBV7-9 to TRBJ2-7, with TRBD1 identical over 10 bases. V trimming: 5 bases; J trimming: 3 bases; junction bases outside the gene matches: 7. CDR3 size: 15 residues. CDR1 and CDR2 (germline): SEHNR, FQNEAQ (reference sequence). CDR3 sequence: CASSAPGQGNYEQYF. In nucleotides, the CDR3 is TGTGCCAGCAGCGCACCGGGACAGGGGAACTACGAGCAGTACTTC.

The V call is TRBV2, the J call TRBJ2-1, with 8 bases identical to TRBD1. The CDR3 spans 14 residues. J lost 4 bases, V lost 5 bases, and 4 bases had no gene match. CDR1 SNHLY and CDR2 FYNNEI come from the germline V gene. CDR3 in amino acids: CASSSRTGYNEQFF. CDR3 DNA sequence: TGTGCCAGCAGTTCTAGGACAGGGTACAATGAGCAGTTCTTC.

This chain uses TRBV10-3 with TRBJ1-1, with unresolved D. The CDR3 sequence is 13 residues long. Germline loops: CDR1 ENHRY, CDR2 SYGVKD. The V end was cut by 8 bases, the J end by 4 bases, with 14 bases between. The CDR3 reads CAIAETLGTEAFF. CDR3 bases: TGTGCCATCGCGGAAACCTTGGGCACTGAAGCTTTCTTT.

CDR3 loop: CASSSSGGYTF. The CDR3 DNA is TGTGCCAGCAGCTCATCAGGTGGCTACACCTTC. The chain couples TRBV2 to TRBJ1-2, with unresolved D. CDR1 is SNHLY and CDR2 is FYNNEI in the germline V gene. The length of the CDR3 is 11 residues. Trimming cost V 6 bases and J 7 bases, with 9 bases left between them.

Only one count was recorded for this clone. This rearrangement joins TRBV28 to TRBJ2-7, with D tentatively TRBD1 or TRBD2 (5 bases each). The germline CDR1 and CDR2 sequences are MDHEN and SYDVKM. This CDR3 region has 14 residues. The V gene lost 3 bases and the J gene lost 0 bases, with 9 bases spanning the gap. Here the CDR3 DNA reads TGTGCCAGCAGTTTTGGGGGAATCTCCTACGAGCAGTACTTC. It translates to CASSFGGISYEQYF. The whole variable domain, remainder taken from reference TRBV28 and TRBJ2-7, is DVKVTQSSRYLVKRTGEKVFLECVQDMDHENMFWYRQDPGLGLRLIYFSYDVKMKEKGDIPEGYSVSREKKERFSLILESASTNQTSMYLCASSFGGISYEQYFGPGTRLTVT.

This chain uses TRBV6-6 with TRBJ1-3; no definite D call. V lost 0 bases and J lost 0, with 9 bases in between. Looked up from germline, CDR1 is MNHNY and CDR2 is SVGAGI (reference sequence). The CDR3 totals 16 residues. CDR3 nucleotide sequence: TGTGCCAGCAGTTACTCGAGGCGAAGCTCTGGAAACACCATATATTTT. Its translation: CASSYSRRSSGNTIYF.

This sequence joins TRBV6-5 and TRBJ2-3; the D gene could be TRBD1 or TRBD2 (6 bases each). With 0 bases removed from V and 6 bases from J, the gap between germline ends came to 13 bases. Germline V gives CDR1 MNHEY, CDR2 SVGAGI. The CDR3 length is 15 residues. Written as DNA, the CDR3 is TGTGCCAGCAGTTACTCGTCGGGGGCATGGGATACGCAGTATTTT. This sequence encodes CASSYSSGAWDTQYF.